The present T cell receptor beta chain was sequenced within a study of T cells in Graves' hyperthyroidism and ophthalmopathy. The V end lost 3 bases, the J end lost 4 bases, and 15 bases lay between the germline ends. This CDR3 has 15 amino acids. In germline, CDR1 is SEHNR, CDR2 FQNEAQ (reference sequence). This clonotype has at least ten counts. Regions amplified from RNA transcripts were the TCR beta CDR3 regions. In the first-round RT-PCR of the TCR CDR3, the HTBI primer set was used. Each CDR3 protein is one row after TCRdb ran MiXCR on the multiplex PCR reads. The table has around 340,000 distinct CDR3 sequences, 15% to 20% seen once.

The chain carries TRBV7-9 and TRBJ1-1; no clear D. The TCR was taken from a woman in her 40s with Graves' ophthalmopathy. The source material was blood. The CDR3 region is CASSLEPEGGTEAFF. In DNA form, the CDR3 reads TGTGCCAGCAGCTTGGAGCCTGAAGGAGGCACTGAAGCTTTCTTT.